This T cell receptor beta chain derives from a study of blood T cell repertoires in COVID-19. Overall study: The samples span acute and convalescent COVID-19 from the United States, Italy and Spain. Sources were T cells, B-cell-depleted T cells, or PBMCs; the material itself was cDNA or gDNA.

Sequencing was performed with immunoSEQ multiplex PCR; in TCRdb, only in-frame clones are kept and a portion is missing. The data contain 250,000 to 300,000 clones, 75% to 90% of them singletons. Trimming removed 0 bases from V and 8 bases from J, with 13 bases in between. The CDR3 length is 14 residues. The germline gives CDR1 LNHNV, CDR2 YYDKDF (reference sequence). The rearrangement joins TRBV15 to TRBJ1-2; tentatively, D is TRBD1 (6 bases). The receptor was derived from a woman aged 45-65 years who had recovered from COVID-19. Sample: peripheral blood. CDR3 residues: CATSRDRDGGGYTF. The DNA for the CDR3 is TGTGCCACCAGCAGAGATCGCGATGGGGGCGGCTACACCTTC.